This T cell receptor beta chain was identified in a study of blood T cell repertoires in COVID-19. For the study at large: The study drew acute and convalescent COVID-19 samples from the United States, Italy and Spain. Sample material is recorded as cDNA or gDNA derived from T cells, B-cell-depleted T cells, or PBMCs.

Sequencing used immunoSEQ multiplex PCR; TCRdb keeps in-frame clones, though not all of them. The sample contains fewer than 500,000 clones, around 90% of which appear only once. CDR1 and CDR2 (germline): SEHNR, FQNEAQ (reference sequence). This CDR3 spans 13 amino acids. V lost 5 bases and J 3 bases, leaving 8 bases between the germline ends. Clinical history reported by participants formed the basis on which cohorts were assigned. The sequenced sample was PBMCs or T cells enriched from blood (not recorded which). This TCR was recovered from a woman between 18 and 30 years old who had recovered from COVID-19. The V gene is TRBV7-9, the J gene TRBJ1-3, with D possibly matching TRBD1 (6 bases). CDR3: CASSGGLGNTIYF. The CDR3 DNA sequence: TGTGCCAGCAGCGGGGGCCTTGGAAACACCATATATTTT. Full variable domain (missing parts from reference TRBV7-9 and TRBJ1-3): DTGVSQNPRHKITKRGQNVTFRCDPISEHNRLYWYRQTLGQGPEFLTYFQNEAQLEKSRLLSDRFSAERPKGSFSTLEIQRTEQGDSAMYLCASSGGLGNTIYFGEGSWLTVV.